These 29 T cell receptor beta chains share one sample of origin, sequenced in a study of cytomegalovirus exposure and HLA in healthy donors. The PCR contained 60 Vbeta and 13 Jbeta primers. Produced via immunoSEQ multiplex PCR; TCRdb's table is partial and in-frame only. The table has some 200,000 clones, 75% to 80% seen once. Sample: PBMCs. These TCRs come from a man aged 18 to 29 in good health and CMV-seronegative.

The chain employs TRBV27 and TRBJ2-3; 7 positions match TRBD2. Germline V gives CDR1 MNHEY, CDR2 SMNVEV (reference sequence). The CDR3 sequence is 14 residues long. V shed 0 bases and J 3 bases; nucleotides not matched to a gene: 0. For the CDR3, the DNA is TGTGCCAGCAGTTTATCGGGGGGGACAGATACGCAGTATTTT. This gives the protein CASSLSGGTDTQYF.

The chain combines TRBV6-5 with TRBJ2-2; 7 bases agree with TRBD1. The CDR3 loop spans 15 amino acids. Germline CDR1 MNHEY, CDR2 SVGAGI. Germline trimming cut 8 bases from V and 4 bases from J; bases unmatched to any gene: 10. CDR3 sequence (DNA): TGTGCCAGCTCCCGGACAGGCCCGGGCACCGGGGAGCTGTTTTTT. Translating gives CASSRTGPGTGELFF.

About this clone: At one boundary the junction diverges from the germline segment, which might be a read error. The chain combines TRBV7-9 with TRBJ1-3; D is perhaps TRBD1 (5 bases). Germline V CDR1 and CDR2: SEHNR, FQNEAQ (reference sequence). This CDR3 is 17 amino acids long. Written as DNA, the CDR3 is TGTTCCAGCAGCTTAGATCTGGGACTGAACTCTGGAAACACCATATATTTT. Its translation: CSSSLDLGLNSGNTIYF.

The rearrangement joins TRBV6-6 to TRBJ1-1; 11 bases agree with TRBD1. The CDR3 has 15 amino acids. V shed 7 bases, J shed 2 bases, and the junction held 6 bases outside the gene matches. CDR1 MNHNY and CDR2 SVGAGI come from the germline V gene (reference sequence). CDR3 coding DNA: TGTGCCAGCATATCGGGACAGGGGGTCAACACTGAAGCTTTCTTT. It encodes CASISGQGVNTEAFF.

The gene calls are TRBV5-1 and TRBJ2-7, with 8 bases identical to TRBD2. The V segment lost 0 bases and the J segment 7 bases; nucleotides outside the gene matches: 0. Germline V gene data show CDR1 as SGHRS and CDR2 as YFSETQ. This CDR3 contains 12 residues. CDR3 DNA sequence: TGCGCCAGCAGCTTGGCGGGGGGGGAGCAGTACTTC. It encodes CASSLAGGEQYF.

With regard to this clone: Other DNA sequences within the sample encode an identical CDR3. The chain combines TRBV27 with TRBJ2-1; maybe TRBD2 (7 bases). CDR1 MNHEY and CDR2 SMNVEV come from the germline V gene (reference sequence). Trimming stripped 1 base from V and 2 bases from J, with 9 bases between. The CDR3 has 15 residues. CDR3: CASSLLGGAYNEQFF. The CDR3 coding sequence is TGTGCCAGCAGTTTATTAGGGGGGGCCTACAATGAGCAGTTCTTC.

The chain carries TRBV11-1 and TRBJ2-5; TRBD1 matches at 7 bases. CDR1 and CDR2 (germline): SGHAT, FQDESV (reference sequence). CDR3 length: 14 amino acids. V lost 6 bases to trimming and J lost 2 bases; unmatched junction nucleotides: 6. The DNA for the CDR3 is TGTGCCAGCAGAGCAGACAGGGTACAAGAGACCCAGTACTTC. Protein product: CASRADRVQETQYF.

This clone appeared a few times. CDR3 DNA sequence: TGTGCCAGCAGACCGGACAGCTCCTACGAGCAGTACTTC. It encodes CASRPDSSYEQYF. V gene TRBV21-1 combines with J gene TRBJ2-5; TRBD1, as called in the table, went unchecked against the DNA. The J call may be wrong; the DNA end is better matched by TRBJ2-7. TRBV21-1 has pseudogene status. This CDR3 has 13 residues.

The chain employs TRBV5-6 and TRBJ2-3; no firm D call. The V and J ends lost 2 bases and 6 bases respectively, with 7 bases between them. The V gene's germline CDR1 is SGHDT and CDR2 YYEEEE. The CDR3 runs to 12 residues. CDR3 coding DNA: TGTGCCAGCAGCTTCCGTCCGGATACGCAGTATTTT. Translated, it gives CASSFRPDTQYF.

Written as DNA, the CDR3 is TGCGCCAGCAGCCAAGATCGCCCCCAGGGGGTCGACACAGATACGCAGTATTTT. It translates to CASSQDRPQGVDTDTQYF. This chain links TRBV4-3 with TRBJ2-3, with 7 bases fitting TRBD1. This CDR3 is 18 amino acids long. The V and J ends lost 0 bases and 2 bases, in that order; junction bases with no gene match: 11. The V gene's germline CDR1 is LGHNA and CDR2 YSLEER.

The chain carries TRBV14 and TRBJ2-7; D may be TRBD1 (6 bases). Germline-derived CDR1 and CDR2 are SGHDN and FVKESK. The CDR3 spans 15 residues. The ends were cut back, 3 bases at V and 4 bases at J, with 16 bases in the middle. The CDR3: CASSQDSTTIYEQYF. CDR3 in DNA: TGTGCCAGCAGCCAGGACAGCACAACCATTTACGAGCAGTACTTC. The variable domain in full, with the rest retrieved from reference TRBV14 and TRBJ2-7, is EAGVTQFPSHSVIEKGQTVTLRCDPISGHDNLYWYRRVMGKEIKFLLHFVKESKQDESGMPNNRFLAERTGGTYSTLKVQPAELEDSGVYFCASSQDSTTIYEQYFGPGTRLTVT.

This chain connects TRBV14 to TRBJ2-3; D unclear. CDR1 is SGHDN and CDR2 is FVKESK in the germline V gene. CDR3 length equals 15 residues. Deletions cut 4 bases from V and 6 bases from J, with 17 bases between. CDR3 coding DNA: TGTGCCAGCAGCCTCAAGACCGCGGATGGGGATACGCAGTATTTT. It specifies CASSLKTADGDTQYF.

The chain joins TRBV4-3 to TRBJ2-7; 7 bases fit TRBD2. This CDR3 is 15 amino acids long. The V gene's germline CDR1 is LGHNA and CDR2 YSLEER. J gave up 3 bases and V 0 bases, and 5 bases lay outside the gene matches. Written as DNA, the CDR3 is TGCGCCAGCAGCCAAGACCCTAGCGGATACTACGAGCAGTACTTC. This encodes CASSQDPSGYYEQYF.

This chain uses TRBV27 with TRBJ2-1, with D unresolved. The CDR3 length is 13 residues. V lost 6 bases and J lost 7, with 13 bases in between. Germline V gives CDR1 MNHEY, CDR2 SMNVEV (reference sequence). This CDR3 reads CASRELVDNEQFF. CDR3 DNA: TGTGCCAGCAGGGAGCTAGTGGATAATGAGCAGTTCTTC.

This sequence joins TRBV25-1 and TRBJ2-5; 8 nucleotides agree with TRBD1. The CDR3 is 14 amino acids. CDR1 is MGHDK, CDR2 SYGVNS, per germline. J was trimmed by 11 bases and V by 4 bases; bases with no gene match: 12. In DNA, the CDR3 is TGTGCCAGCAGTGTCACAGGGGGGCAGGTAACGCAGTACTTC. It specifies CASSVTGGQVTQYF.

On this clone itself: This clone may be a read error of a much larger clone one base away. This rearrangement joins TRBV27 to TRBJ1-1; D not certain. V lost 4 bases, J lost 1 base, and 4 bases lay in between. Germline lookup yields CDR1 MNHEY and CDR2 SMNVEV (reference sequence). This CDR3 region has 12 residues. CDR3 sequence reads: CASSSGNTEAFF. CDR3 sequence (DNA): TGTGCCAGCAGTTCAGGGAACACTGAAGCTTTCTTT.

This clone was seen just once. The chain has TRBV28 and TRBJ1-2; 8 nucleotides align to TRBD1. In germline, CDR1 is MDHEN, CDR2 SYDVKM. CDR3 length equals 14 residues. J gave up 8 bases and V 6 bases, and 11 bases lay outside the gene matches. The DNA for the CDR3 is TGTGCCAGCAGACCACAGGGGGGGTATGAGGGCTACACCTTC. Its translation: CASRPQGGYEGYTF.

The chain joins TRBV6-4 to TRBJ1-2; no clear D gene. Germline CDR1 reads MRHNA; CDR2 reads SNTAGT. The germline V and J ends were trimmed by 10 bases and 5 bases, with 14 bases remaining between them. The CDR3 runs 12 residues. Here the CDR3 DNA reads TGTGCCACCCGGTATGGAGAGTATGGCTACACCTTC. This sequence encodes CATRYGEYGYTF.

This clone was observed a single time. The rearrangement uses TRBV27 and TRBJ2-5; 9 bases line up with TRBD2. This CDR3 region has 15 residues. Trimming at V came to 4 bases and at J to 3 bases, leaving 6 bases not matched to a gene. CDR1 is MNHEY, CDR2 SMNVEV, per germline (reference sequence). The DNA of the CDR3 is TGTGCCAGCAGTTCAGGACTAGCGACGGAAGAGACCCAGTACTTC. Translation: CASSSGLATEETQYF.

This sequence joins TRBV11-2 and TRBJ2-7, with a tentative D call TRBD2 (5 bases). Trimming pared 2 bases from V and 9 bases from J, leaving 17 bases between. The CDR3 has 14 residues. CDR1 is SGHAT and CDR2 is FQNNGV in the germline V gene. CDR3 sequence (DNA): TGTGCCAGCAGCTTAATTCCCACCGGTGAGGGGCAGTACTTC. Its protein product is CASSLIPTGEGQYF.

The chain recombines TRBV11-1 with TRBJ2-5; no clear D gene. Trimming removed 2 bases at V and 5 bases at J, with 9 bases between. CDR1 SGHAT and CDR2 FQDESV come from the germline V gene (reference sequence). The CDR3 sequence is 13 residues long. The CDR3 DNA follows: TGTGCCAGCAGCTTAACCCCCGAGGAGACCCAGTACTTC. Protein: CASSLTPEETQYF.

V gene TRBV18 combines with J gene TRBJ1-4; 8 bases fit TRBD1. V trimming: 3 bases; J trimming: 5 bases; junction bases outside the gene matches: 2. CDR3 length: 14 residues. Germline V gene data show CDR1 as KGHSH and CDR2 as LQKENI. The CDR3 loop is CASSPDRENEKLFF. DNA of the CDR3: TGTGCCAGCTCACCGGACAGGGAGAATGAAAAACTGTTTTTT.

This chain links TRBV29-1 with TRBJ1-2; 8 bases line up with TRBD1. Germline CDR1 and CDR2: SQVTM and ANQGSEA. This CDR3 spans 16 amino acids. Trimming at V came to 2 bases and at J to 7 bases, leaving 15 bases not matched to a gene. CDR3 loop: CSVELGFQGATGGYTF. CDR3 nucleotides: TGCAGCGTTGAATTGGGTTTTCAGGGGGCGACCGGTGGCTACACCTTC.

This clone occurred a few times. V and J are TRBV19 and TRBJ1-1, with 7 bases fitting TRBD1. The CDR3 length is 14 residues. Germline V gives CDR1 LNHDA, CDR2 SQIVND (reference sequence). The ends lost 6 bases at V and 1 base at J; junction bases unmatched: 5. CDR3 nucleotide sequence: TGTGCCAGTAGCCACAGGGGCCCGAACACTGAAGCTTTCTTT. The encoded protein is CASSHRGPNTEAFF.

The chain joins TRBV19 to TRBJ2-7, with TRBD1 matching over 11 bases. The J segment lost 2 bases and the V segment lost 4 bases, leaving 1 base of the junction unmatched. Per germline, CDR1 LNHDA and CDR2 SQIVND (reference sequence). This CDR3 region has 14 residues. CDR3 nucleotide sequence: TGTGCCAGTAGTACGGGACAGGGGGCCTACGAGCAGTACTTC. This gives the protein CASSTGQGAYEQYF. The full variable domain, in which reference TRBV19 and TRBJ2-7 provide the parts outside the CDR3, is DGGITQSPKYLFRKEGQNVTLSCEQNLNHDAMYWYRQDPGQGLRLIYYSQIVNDFQKGDIAEGYSVSREKKESFPLTVTSAQKNPTAFYLCASSTGQGAYEQYFGPGTRLTVT.

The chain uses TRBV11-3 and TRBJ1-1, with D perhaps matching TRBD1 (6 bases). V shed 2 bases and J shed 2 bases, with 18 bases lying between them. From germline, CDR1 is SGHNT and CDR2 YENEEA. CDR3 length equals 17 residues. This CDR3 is CASSLISGRGANTEAFF. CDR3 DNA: TGTGCCAGCAGCTTAATTTCGGGACGGGGGGCTAACACTGAAGCTTTCTTT.

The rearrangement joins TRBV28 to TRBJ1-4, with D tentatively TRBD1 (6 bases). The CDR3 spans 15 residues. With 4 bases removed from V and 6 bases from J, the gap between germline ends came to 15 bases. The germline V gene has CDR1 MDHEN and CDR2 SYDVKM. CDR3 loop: CASSSREGVDEKLFF. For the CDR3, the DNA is TGTGCCAGCAGTTCCCGCGAGGGGGTCGATGAAAAACTGTTTTTT.

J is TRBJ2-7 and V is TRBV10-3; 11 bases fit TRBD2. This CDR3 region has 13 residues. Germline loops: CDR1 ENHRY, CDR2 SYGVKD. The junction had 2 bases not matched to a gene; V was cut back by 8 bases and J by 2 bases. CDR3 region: CAILAGGAYEQYF. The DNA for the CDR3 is TGTGCCATCTTAGCGGGGGGGGCCTACGAGCAGTACTTC.

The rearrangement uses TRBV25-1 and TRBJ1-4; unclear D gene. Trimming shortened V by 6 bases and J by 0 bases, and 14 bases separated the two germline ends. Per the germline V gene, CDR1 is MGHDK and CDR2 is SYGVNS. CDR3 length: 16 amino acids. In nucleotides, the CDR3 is TGTGCCAGCAGCACACTATACCCTGCAACTAATGAAAAACTGTTTTTT. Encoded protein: CASSTLYPATNEKLFF.